Below are 17 T cell receptor beta chains sequenced from a single sample in a study of OX40 agonist ivuxolimab in advanced cancers. The repertoire was sequenced with immunoSEQ multiplex PCR; TCRdb's copy has only in-frame clones and lacks some. The sample lists approximately 60,000 clones; 84% were seen once. The specimen comprised CD4+ or CD8+ T cells sorted from blood, sampled in a trial of the OX40 agonist ivuxolimab. Source of these receptors: an adult with an advanced solid tumor such as melanoma, head and neck, liver or kidney cancer.

The J gene is TRBJ1-5, the V gene TRBV5-1; possibly TRBD1 for D (5 bases). The CDR3 extends over 14 amino acids. CDR1 is SGHRS, CDR2 YFSETQ, per germline. The V end was cut by 0 bases, the J end by 6 bases, with 10 bases between. The CDR3 bases are TGCGCCAGCAGCTTGGCCTCAGGGACTCAGCCCCAGCATTTT. Its protein is CASSLASGTQPQHF.

J is TRBJ2-1 and V is TRBV7-7; 12 nucleotides match TRBD2. The CDR3 has 15 residues. The germline V gene encodes CDR1 SSHAT and CDR2 FNYEAQ (reference sequence). J lost 7 bases, V lost 1 base, and 2 bases had no gene match. The CDR3 sequence: CASSLGLAGGNEQFF. As DNA, the CDR3 is TGTGCCAGCAGCTTAGGGCTAGCGGGAGGGAATGAGCAGTTCTTC. Supplemented by reference TRBV7-7 and TRBJ2-1, the full variable domain reads GAGVSQSPRYKVTKRGQDVTLRCDPISSHATLYWYQQALGQGPEFLTYFNYEAQPDKSGLPSDRFSAERPEGSISTLTIQRTEQRDSAMYRCASSLGLAGGNEQFFGPGTRLTVL.

The J gene is TRBJ1-2, the V gene TRBV10-2; 8 bases match TRBD1. Germline CDR1 reads WSHSY; CDR2 reads SAAADI. The CDR3 runs to 12 residues. After removal of 9 bases from V and 1 base from J, the junction contained 1 base not matched to a gene. In DNA form, the CDR3 reads TGCGCCAGGACAGGGGTTAACTATGGCTACACCTTC. This encodes CARTGVNYGYTF.

This chain's CDR3 is CASSQEGQGATEAFF. In nucleotides, the CDR3 is TGTGCCAGCAGTCAGGAGGGACAGGGGGCGACTGAAGCTTTCTTT. V usage is TRBV2 and J usage is TRBJ1-1, with TRBD1 matching 12 bases. The CDR3 length is 15 residues. The germline CDR1 and CDR2 sequences are SNHLY and FYNNEI. With V trimmed by 5 bases and J by 5 bases, 6 bases remained unmatched.

V usage is TRBV6-6 and J usage is TRBJ1-5; D call uncertain. CDR1 and CDR2 (germline): MNHNY, SVGAGI (reference sequence). V dropped 5 bases and J dropped 6 bases, with 14 bases sitting between them. The CDR3 covers 14 residues. CDR3 region: CASSSGTTSQPQHF. CDR3 in DNA: TGTGCCAGCAGTAGCGGCACCACAAGTCAGCCCCAGCATTTT.

This chain uses TRBV9 with TRBJ1-1, with TRBD1 matching over 7 bases. Trimming removed 0 bases from V and 6 bases from J; junction bases left unmatched: 5. The germline V gene encodes CDR1 SGDLS and CDR2 YYNGEE. The CDR3 contains 14 residues. Here the CDR3 reads CASSVAGTGAEAFF. In DNA form, the CDR3 reads TGTGCCAGCAGCGTAGCTGGCACAGGGGCTGAAGCTTTCTTT.

The chain is built from TRBV28 and TRBJ1-1; no clear D gene. Germline V gene sequence: CDR1 MDHEN, CDR2 SYDVKM. Trimming took 3 bases from V and 1 from J, leaving 6 bases between them. The CDR3 totals 13 residues. This chain's CDR3 is CASSLPGNTEAFF. The CDR3 DNA reads as TGTGCCAGCAGTTTGCCCGGGAACACTGAAGCTTTCTTT.

The V and J genes are TRBV28 and TRBJ1-5; D possibly corresponds to TRBD1 (5 bases). The CDR3 totals 14 residues. V gave up 8 bases and J gave up 2 bases, with 13 bases separating them. Germline V lookup: CDR1 MDHEN, CDR2 SYDVKM. Here the CDR3 DNA reads TGTGCCAGCGTCGGAGGGACTGGCAATCAGCCCCAGCATTTT. Amino acid sequence: CASVGGTGNQPQHF.

This clone has only a few counts. This chain connects TRBV5-5 to TRBJ2-7; 9 bases agree with TRBD2. V trimming: 4 bases; J trimming: 2 bases; junction bases outside the gene matches: 7. The CDR3 totals 15 residues. The germline V gene has CDR1 SGHKS and CDR2 YYEKEE (reference sequence). The CDR3 nucleotides read TGTGCCAGCAGCCAACCTCTAGCGGGAACCTACGAGCAGTACTTC. This sequence encodes CASSQPLAGTYEQYF.

This clone was recorded only once. The chain couples TRBV7-9 to TRBJ2-7, with 7 bases that match TRBD2. Germline trimming cut 5 bases from V and 7 bases from J; bases unmatched to any gene: 8. Germline assignment: CDR1 SEHNR and CDR2 FQNEAQ (reference sequence). The CDR3 length is 13 residues. The CDR3 DNA sequence: TGTGCCAGCAGCGCCGGGCCCGGGGGGGAGCAGTACTTC. This sequence encodes CASSAGPGGEQYF.

The genes are TRBV19 and TRBJ1-1; 7 nucleotides match TRBD1. J was trimmed by 5 bases and V by 5 bases; bases with no gene match: 11. Germline CDR1 LNHDA, CDR2 SQIVND (reference sequence). The CDR3 is 15 amino acids. DNA of the CDR3: TGTGCCAGTAGTCCCAGGGGGGAGTTGTTTACTGAAGCTTTCTTT. Translated, it gives CASSPRGELFTEAFF. Based on the CDR3 plus reference TRBV19 and TRBJ1-1, the full variable domain is DGGITQSPKYLFRKEGQNVTLSCEQNLNHDAMYWYRQDPGQGLRLIYYSQIVNDFQKGDIAEGYSVSREKKESFPLTVTSAQKNPTAFYLCASSPRGELFTEAFFGQGTRLTVV.

J is TRBJ1-4 and V is TRBV5-1, with 8 bases fitting TRBD1. Per the germline V gene, CDR1 is SGHRS and CDR2 is YFSETQ. The CDR3 covers 15 residues. V lost 4 bases and J lost 5; bases outside the gene matches: 7. As DNA, the CDR3 is TGCGCCAGCAGCGCTGGGACAGGCGACAATGAAAAACTGTTTTTT. As protein: CASSAGTGDNEKLFF.

The rearrangement uses TRBV6-6 and TRBJ2-5, with 7 nucleotides matching TRBD2. The DNA matches TRBJ2-7 better at its end, which makes the J call doubtful. The CDR3 runs 15 residues. Germline CDR1 is MNHNY and CDR2 is SVGAGI (reference sequence). As DNA, the CDR3 is TGTGCCAGCAGCAAGCGGACTAGTGGGACCTACGAGCAGTACTTC. Translation: CASSKRTSGTYEQYF.

Only a few counts were recorded for this clone. This chain uses TRBV11-3 with TRBJ2-5, with 14 bases identical to TRBD2. CDR3 length: 16 residues. Germline CDR1 is SGHNT and CDR2 is YENEEA. Germline trimming cut 5 bases from V and 3 bases from J; bases unmatched to any gene: 5. The CDR3 DNA is TGTGCCAGCAGCCCGGGGACTAGCGGGGGTGAAGAGACCCAGTACTTC. Its protein product is CASSPGTSGGEETQYF.

V and J are TRBV11-2 and TRBJ2-3, with D maybe TRBD1 (5 bases). The length of the CDR3 is 16 residues. The V end was cut by 5 bases, the J end by 3 bases, with 18 bases between. The germline V gene encodes CDR1 SGHAT and CDR2 FQNNGV. CDR3 in amino acids: CASSPAVAGYTDTQYF. CDR3 DNA: TGTGCCAGCAGCCCCGCGGTGGCAGGGTATACAGATACGCAGTATTTT. The whole variable domain, filled in from reference TRBV11-2 and TRBJ2-3, reads EAGVAQSPRYKIIEKRQSVAFWCNPISGHATLYWYQQILGQGPKLLIQFQNNGVVDDSQLPKDRFSAERLKGVDSTLKIQPAKLEDSAVYLCASSPAVAGYTDTQYFGPGTRLTVL.

The V gene is TRBV19, the J gene TRBJ1-1; a possible D gene is TRBD1 (5 bases). V lost 3 bases to trimming and J lost 6 bases, with 14 bases between them. The CDR3 length is 14 residues. Per germline, CDR1 LNHDA and CDR2 SQIVND (reference sequence). The CDR3 spells CASSIVGLVPEAFF. The CDR3 bases are TGTGCCAGTAGTATTGTGGGGCTCGTTCCTGAAGCTTTCTTT.

V gene TRBV13 combines with J gene TRBJ2-1, with D tentatively TRBD1 (6 bases). The CDR3 is 16 amino acids. Germline V gene data show CDR1 as PRHDT and CDR2 as FYEKMQ (reference sequence). Trimming cost V 5 bases and J 9 bases, with 23 bases left between them. CDR3 coding DNA: TGTGCCAGCAGCGATACCGGGACAAGATCCCTCACTGAGCAGTTCTTC. Residues: CASSDTGTRSLTEQFF.